Below are 26 T cell receptor beta chains sequenced from a single sample in a study of T cells in Graves' hyperthyroidism and ophthalmopathy. Amplification of TCR beta CDR3 regions used RNA as the template. Primed by the HTBI set, a first-round RT-PCR was run on the TCR CDR3. MiXCR, run by TCRdb on the multiplex PCR reads, gives a single entry per CDR3 protein. The sample has around 610,000 distinct CDR3 sequences, about 15% seen once. Source material: blood. These TCRs come from a woman aged 40 to 50 with Graves' ophthalmopathy.

This clonotype showed up many times. J is TRBJ2-7 and V is TRBV7-1; 15 nucleotides match TRBD2. TRBV7-1 carries the ORF label, with uncertain function. The CDR3 runs to 20 residues. The V segment lost 3 bases and the J segment 3 bases; nucleotides outside the gene matches: 15. The CDR3 region has the DNA TGTGCCAGCAGCTCGGACTCCGTTGGGACTAGCGGGAGGATGAACTACGAGCAGTACTTC. It is translated as CASSSDSVGTSGRMNYEQYF.

In this sample, this clonotype turned up many times. The chain has TRBV29-1 and TRBJ2-5, with a possible D match to TRBD1 (6 bases). Germline CDR1 reads SQVTM; CDR2 reads ANQGSEA. The CDR3 is made up of 13 amino acids. V was pared by 5 bases and J by 5 bases, with 15 bases between. The CDR3 nucleotides read TGCAGCGTTACAGGGCCCCCTTCGGAGACCCAGTACTTC. Its protein product is CSVTGPPSETQYF.

CDR3 sequence (DNA): TGCGCCAGCAGCCAAGGAGGGACAGGGGCGGGAGCTTTCTTT. This translates into CASSQGGTGAGAFF. The chain combines TRBV4-1 with TRBJ1-1; 10 nucleotides align to TRBD1. With V trimmed by 1 base and J by 10 bases, 6 bases remained unmatched. Germline V lookup: CDR1 MGHRA, CDR2 YSYEKL. The length of the CDR3 is 14 residues.

The table lists this clonotype with many counts. The rearrangement links TRBV6-1 to TRBJ2-7; 9 positions match TRBD2. V dropped 4 bases and J dropped 7; count of bases not matched to a gene: 23. The length of the CDR3 is 19 residues. Germline V gene data show CDR1 as MNHNS and CDR2 as SASEGT. The CDR3 region has the DNA TGTGCCAGCAGTGCGAGGGCGGTGGCTAGCGGGACGACGTTGGAGGAGCAGTACTTC. Protein: CASSARAVASGTTLEEQYF.

In its sample, this clonotype was seen many times. This chain links TRBV2 with TRBJ2-7; either TRBD1 or TRBD2 may supply D (6 bases each). The CDR3 is 15 residues long. V dropped 7 bases and J dropped 2 bases, with 18 bases sitting between them. Looked up from germline, CDR1 is SNHLY and CDR2 is FYNNEI. The CDR3 nucleotides are TGTGCCAGCAACCCTATGCATGGGGGGCCCTACGAGCAGTACTTC. It yields the protein CASNPMHGGPYEQYF.

This clonotype showed up many times. V usage is TRBV27 and J usage is TRBJ2-2, with 8 nucleotides matching TRBD1. CDR3 length: 15 amino acids. The ends lost 6 bases at V and 5 bases at J; junction bases unmatched: 8. Germline CDR1 MNHEY, CDR2 SMNVEV (reference sequence). In DNA, the CDR3 is TGTGCCAGCAGCCCCTACCGACAGGGGACCGGGGAGCTGTTTTTT. Translation gives CASSPYRQGTGELFF.

The chain is built from TRBV18 and TRBJ1-1; no clear D gene. Germline V lookup: CDR1 KGHSH, CDR2 LQKENI. This CDR3 comprises 15 residues. V was cut by 4 bases and J by 3 bases, with 15 bases left in between. The CDR3 loop is CASSRSGRSDTEAFF. The DNA for the CDR3 is TGTGCCAGCTCACGCAGTGGGAGGTCGGACACTGAAGCTTTCTTT.

V gene TRBV18 combines with J gene TRBJ2-5, with D tentatively TRBD2 (5 bases). With 2 bases removed from V and 2 bases from J, the gap between germline ends came to 12 bases. The germline V gene encodes CDR1 KGHSH and CDR2 LQKENI. The CDR3 is made up of 15 amino acids. For the CDR3, the DNA is TGTGCCAGCTCACCAGTGGGGAGCGGTCAAGAGACCCAGTACTTC. This sequence encodes CASSPVGSGQETQYF.

Only a few counts were recorded for this clonotype. The chain combines TRBV7-9 with TRBJ2-5; 9 bases map to TRBD2. Germline V lookup: CDR1 SEHNR, CDR2 FQNEAQ (reference sequence). This CDR3 contains 13 residues. The V gene end was trimmed by 4 bases and the J gene end by 4 bases; junction bases not matched to a gene: 1. The CDR3 protein is CASSSSGIETQYF. CDR3 nucleotide sequence: TGTGCCAGCAGCTCTAGCGGGATAGAGACCCAGTACTTC. The full variable domain, rest sourced from reference TRBV7-9 and TRBJ2-5, is DTGVSQNPRHKITKRGQNVTFRCDPISEHNRLYWYRQTLGQGPEFLTYFQNEAQLEKSRLLSDRFSAERPKGSFSTLEIQRTEQGDSAMYLCASSSSGIETQYFGPGTRLLVL.

This clonotype was picked up many times. The rearrangement uses TRBV20-1 and TRBJ2-7, with unresolved D. Germline-derived CDR1 and CDR2 are DFQATT and SNEGSKA (reference sequence). The CDR3 has 13 residues. V shed 7 bases and J shed 1 base, with 14 bases lying between them. In DNA, the CDR3 is TGCAGTGTCCAAGTATCCCCTTCCTACGAGCAGTACTTC. This codes for CSVQVSPSYEQYF.

Many counts were recorded for this clonotype. This chain uses TRBV6-2 or TRBV6-3 with TRBJ1-2, with D uncertain. The V gene lost 6 bases and the J gene lost 0 bases, with 14 bases spanning the gap. This CDR3 contains 15 residues. CDR1 and CDR2 from the germline V gene are MNHEY and SVGEGT. CDR3 DNA: TGTGCCAGCAGCACTACCGCCTCCGCTAACTATGGCTACACCTTC. It is translated as CASSTTASANYGYTF.

This clonotype was recorded at least ten times. The DNA of the CDR3 is TGTGCCACCAGCAGAGATCTCGTCGGAGGCTACACCTTC. This gives the protein CATSRDLVGGYTF. The V call is TRBV15, the J call TRBJ1-2; D is uncertain. Per the germline V gene, CDR1 is LNHNV and CDR2 is YYDKDF (reference sequence). V shed 0 bases and J shed 8 bases, with 10 bases lying between them. The CDR3 extends over 13 amino acids.

In this sample, this clonotype turned up many times. The CDR3 coding sequence is TGTGCCATCAGCGCTGACAGGGGCAACACTGAAGCTTTCTTT. Translation: CAISADRGNTEAFF. V gene TRBV10-3 combines with J gene TRBJ1-1, with 8 positions matching TRBD1. The V and J ends lost 6 bases and 2 bases, in that order; junction bases with no gene match: 5. The CDR3 extends over 14 amino acids. CDR1 ENHRY and CDR2 SYGVKD come from the germline V gene.

At least ten counts were recorded for this clonotype. The chain's CDR3 is CAWRWTGVEAFF. CDR3 bases: TGTGCCTGGAGGTGGACAGGGGTTGAAGCTTTCTTT. J is TRBJ1-1 and V is TRBV30; 9 nucleotides align to TRBD1. CDR3 length: 12 residues. Germline loops: CDR1 GTSNPN, CDR2 SVGIG (reference sequence). Trimming cost V 3 bases and J 7 bases; bases outside gene matches: 3.

This clonotype was seen a handful of times. It may be a read error: a sequence one base away is much more abundant. The genes are TRBV2 and TRBJ2-5; the D gene could be TRBD1 or TRBD2 (5 bases each). The CDR3 covers 17 residues. Germline loops: CDR1 SNHLY, CDR2 FYNNEI. The CDR3 protein is CASSTGGIGRDGETQCF. CDR3 bases: TGTGCCAGCAGTACCGGAGGTATCGGTCGGGACGGAGAGACCCAGTGCTTC.

This clonotype was seen repeatedly, ten times or more. The V gene is TRBV7-2, the J gene TRBJ2-5; D gene ambiguous. Trimming removed 3 bases at V and 2 bases at J, with 10 bases between. This CDR3 has 14 amino acids. CDR1 is SGHTA and CDR2 is FQGNSA in the germline V gene. CDR3 protein: CASSFQDGQETQYF. The CDR3 DNA reads as TGTGCCAGCAGCTTCCAGGACGGACAAGAGACCCAGTACTTC.

This clonotype was detected only a few times. The rearrangement joins TRBV5-1 to TRBJ2-5, with TRBD1 identical over 11 bases. The J segment lost 4 bases and the V segment lost 4 bases, leaving 6 bases of the junction unmatched. The CDR3 extends over 15 amino acids. Germline V CDR1 and CDR2: SGHRS, YFSETQ. The CDR3 reads CASSPGQGAGETQYF. In nucleotides, the CDR3 is TGCGCCAGCAGCCCAGGACAGGGGGCGGGAGAGACCCAGTACTTC.

This clonotype was observed at least ten times. The chain recombines TRBV27 with TRBJ1-3; D is uncertain. In germline, CDR1 is MNHEY, CDR2 SMNVEV (reference sequence). V was pared by 5 bases and J by 0 bases, with 11 bases between. CDR3 length: 15 residues. The CDR3 sequence: CASSTTAVSGNTIYF. Written as DNA, the CDR3 is TGTGCCAGCAGTACGACGGCTGTCTCTGGAAACACCATATATTTT.

The chain has TRBV18 and TRBJ1-3; D is undetermined. Trimming pared 2 bases from V and 0 bases from J, leaving 11 bases between. Germline values: CDR1 KGHSH, CDR2 LQKENI. This CDR3 is 16 amino acids long. The CDR3 nucleotides read TGTGCCAGCTCACCAAGCGTCGGTTTCTCTGGAAACACCATATATTTT. Its translation: CASSPSVGFSGNTIYF.

The table lists this clonotype with a few counts. The rearrangement joins TRBV10-1 to TRBJ2-3; D is ambiguous. The V gene's germline CDR1 is WNHNN and CDR2 SYGVQD (reference sequence). There are 13 residues in the CDR3. Trimming removed 3 bases from V and 4 bases from J, with 8 bases in between. The DNA for the CDR3 is TGCGCCAGCAGTGATATTCCGGCAGATACGCAGTATTTT. As protein: CASSDIPADTQYF.

This clonotype was observed many times. The rearrangement links TRBV6-2 or TRBV6-3 to TRBJ2-4; D unresolved. Trimming left V 4 bases short and J 3 bases short, with 16 bases between. Germline V gene lookup returns CDR1 MNHEY and CDR2 SVGEGT. The CDR3 is made up of 16 amino acids. The CDR3 reads CASSLVSRSDKNIQYF. DNA for the CDR3: TGTGCCAGCAGTTTAGTCAGTCGGAGCGACAAAAACATTCAGTACTTC.

The CDR3 sequence: CASSYSRDRGSSPLHF. For the CDR3, the DNA is TGTGCCAGCAGTTACTCCCGGGACAGGGGTAGTTCACCCCTCCACTTT. V usage is TRBV6-5 and J usage is TRBJ1-6, with 10 bases fitting TRBD1. CDR3 length: 16 residues. CDR1 is MNHEY and CDR2 is SVGAGI in the germline V gene. The V segment lost 0 bases and the J segment 9 bases; nucleotides outside the gene matches: 5.

This clonotype was found many times. CDR3 nucleotide sequence: TGTGCCAGCAGCACAACCTGGCCTCAAGAGACCCAGTACTTC. It is translated as CASSTTWPQETQYF. This sequence joins TRBV28 and TRBJ2-5; D is unclear. This CDR3 comprises 14 residues. V was trimmed by 6 bases and J by 2 bases, leaving 13 bases between them. Germline assignment: CDR1 MDHEN and CDR2 SYDVKM.

This clonotype was recorded many times. This chain uses TRBV7-2 with TRBJ2-5; D is tentatively TRBD1 or TRBD2 (6 bases each). V was trimmed by 5 bases and J by 5 bases, leaving 12 bases between them. The germline gives CDR1 SGHTA, CDR2 FQGNSA. CDR3 length: 13 amino acids. CDR3 DNA: TGTGCCAGCAGCGGGGGGCAAAGCGAGACCCAGTACTTC. Protein product: CASSGGQSETQYF.

This clonotype was recorded a few times. The chain recombines TRBV18 with TRBJ2-7; D is unresolved. Trimming cost V 2 bases and J 0 bases, with 11 bases left between them. The CDR3 totals 15 residues. Germline V gives CDR1 KGHSH, CDR2 LQKENI. The CDR3 reads CASSPDPLSSYEQYF. The CDR3 DNA reads TGTGCCAGCTCACCAGATCCTCTAAGCTCCTACGAGCAGTACTTC.

This clonotype was counted many times. The V call is TRBV12-3 or TRBV12-4, the J call TRBJ2-2; D might be TRBD1 (6 bases). The ends were cut back, 5 bases at V and 6 bases at J, with 16 bases in the middle. The CDR3 totals 15 residues. The CDR3 bases are TGTGCCAGCAGTAATACAGGGTACAGGGCCGGGGAGCTGTTTTTT. This translates into CASSNTGYRAGELFF.